Below, 27 T cell receptor beta chains from the same sample are listed, as sequenced in a study of tumor-infiltrating lymphocytes in primary liver carcinoma. With 500 to 650 ng total RNA as template and a constant-region primer, TCR beta cDNA was made. Libraries covering TCR beta were generated through three nested multiplex PCR rounds (using a slightly modified ARM-PCR). The study ran its first two PCR rounds for 9 to 10 cycles each, using TRBV1-TRBV30 forward primers and a C-beta reverse primer. TCRdb analysed the multiplex PCR reads with MiXCR anew, one entry per CDR3 protein. In the table there are approximately 320,000 distinct CDR3 sequences, 58% of which are singletons. Extraction also yielded germline DNA, while blood RNA was obtained from unsorted whole blood. Sample: peripheral blood. All receptors derive from a woman in her thirties with primary liver carcinoma and hepatitis B virus infection.

The chain couples TRBV11-2 to TRBJ2-5; the match to TRBD2 covers 7 bases. Germline V gene sequence: CDR1 SGHAT, CDR2 FQNNGV. The CDR3 is 16 amino acids. Trimming cost V 8 bases and J 9 bases; bases outside gene matches: 21. CDR3 in DNA: TGTGCCAGCGCTAAGCACCCTGGGACTAACCAAGATGCCCAGTACTTC. Residues: CASAKHPGTNQDAQYF. Drawing the rest from reference TRBV11-2 and TRBJ2-5, the complete variable domain is EAGVAQSPRYKIIEKRQSVAFWCNPISGHATLYWYQQILGQGPKLLIQFQNNGVVDDSQLPKDRFSAERLKGVDSTLKIQPAKLEDSAVYLCASAKHPGTNQDAQYFGPGTRLLVL.

This clonotype has a handful of counts. A much more abundant neighbour one base away suggests this may be a read error. The V gene is TRBV11-2, the J gene TRBJ2-7, with D maybe TRBD1 (5 bases). V lost 4 bases and J 3 bases, leaving 13 bases between the germline ends. This CDR3 has 14 residues. Germline V gene sequence: CDR1 SGHAT, CDR2 FQNNGV. CDR3 DNA sequence: TGTGCCAGCAGCTCTCTGACAGTTCTCTACGAGCAGTACTTC. Its translation is CASSSLTVLYEQYF.

The chain joins TRBV11-2 to TRBJ1-4; D gene unclear. The CDR3 is 13 residues long. Germline V lookup: CDR1 SGHAT, CDR2 FQNNGV. Trimming took off 10 bases at V and 7 bases at J, with 16 bases between the two ends. CDR3 in amino acids: CANNRLDGEKLFF. CDR3 in DNA: TGTGCCAACAACCGCCTCGATGGTGAAAAACTGTTTTTT.

With respect to this clonotype: A much larger clonotype is one base distant, so this may be a read error. J is TRBJ2-7 and V is TRBV12-3 or TRBV12-4; D unclear. This CDR3 has 11 residues. The CDR3 region has the DNA TGTACCAGCAGCGCCGCCTACGAGCAGTACTTC. Its protein product is CTSSAAYEQYF.

This chain connects TRBV12-3 or TRBV12-4 to TRBJ2-2; 9 bases are shared with TRBD2. V shed 3 bases, J shed 7 bases, and the junction held 21 bases outside the gene matches. The length of the CDR3 is 20 residues. The CDR3 nucleotides are TGTGCCAGCAGTTTTCCCCCAGGGCGACTAGCGGAAGGTCTGAGCGGGGAGCTGTTTTTT. Its protein product is CASSFPPGRLAEGLSGELFF.

With respect to this clonotype: At one end the junction does not follow the germline gene, possibly because of a read error. The rearrangement joins TRBV29-1 to TRBJ2-1; D unresolved. The CDR3 has 11 amino acids. Germline lookup yields CDR1 SQVTM and CDR2 ANQGSEA. The CDR3 is CNVLGRHEQFF. Written as DNA, the CDR3 is TGCAACGTTTTAGGGCGCCATGAGCAGTTCTTC.

The chain couples TRBV4-3 to TRBJ2-3; 12 bases fit TRBD2. Looked up from germline, CDR1 is LGHNA and CDR2 is YSLEER. J gave up 2 bases and V 0 bases, and 15 bases lay outside the gene matches. CDR3 length: 21 residues. The CDR3 DNA follows: TGCGCCAGCAGCCAAGAGCCGGTAACTAGCGGGAGGACAGAGTTCACAGATACGCAGTATTTT. It translates to CASSQEPVTSGRTEFTDTQYF.

V usage is TRBV6-5 and J usage is TRBJ1-1; D is ambiguous. The CDR3 spans 15 residues. Germline CDR1 is MNHEY and CDR2 is SVGAGI. V shed 4 bases and J shed 0 bases, with 12 bases lying between them. The CDR3 sequence is CASSSPAVMNTEAFF. The CDR3 bases are TGTGCCAGCAGTTCCCCGGCAGTCATGAACACTGAAGCTTTCTTT.

The chain links TRBV11-2 to TRBJ2-7; 11 bases are a match to TRBD2. V dropped 9 bases and J dropped 12; count of bases not matched to a gene: 19. The CDR3 is 15 amino acids. The germline CDR1 and CDR2 sequences are SGHAT and FQNNGV. DNA of the CDR3: TGTGCCAGTACCTTAGTAGGGACTAGCGGCCTCTTGGTGTACTTC. Encoded protein: CASTLVGTSGLLVYF.

This clonotype was seen ten or more times. The rearrangement links TRBV10-2 to TRBJ2-1; 9 bases agree with TRBD2. The germline V gene has CDR1 WSHSY and CDR2 SAAADI. Germline trimming cut 6 bases from V and 15 bases from J; bases unmatched to any gene: 9. The length of the CDR3 is 12 residues. CDR3 region: CASRGLAGPSFF. As DNA, the CDR3 is TGCGCCAGCAGGGGGCTAGCGGGGCCCTCGTTCTTC.

A note on this clonotype: Relative to the germline gene, one junction end is altered; a read error may explain this. The gene calls are TRBV11-2 and TRBJ2-2; 7 nucleotides match TRBD2. The CDR3 is 16 amino acids. The germline V gene encodes CDR1 SGHAT and CDR2 FQNNGV. CDR3 in amino acids: CASRLPSGANTRELFF. In DNA form, the CDR3 reads TGTGCCAGCAGACTCCCTAGCGGAGCGAACACCAGGGAGCTGTTTTTT. The full variable domain, its missing parts supplied by reference TRBV11-2 and TRBJ2-2, is EAGVAQSPRYKIIEKRQSVAFWCNPISGHATLYWYQQILGQGPKLLIQFQNNGVVDDSQLPKDRFSAERLKGVDSTLKIQPAKLEDSAVYLCASRLPSGANTRELFFGEGSRLTVL.

This clonotype was detected once. A much larger clonotype is one base distant, so this may be a read error. Because the CDR3 is missing its conserved closing phenylalanine or tryptophan, this is likely a read error. V and J are TRBV6-1 and TRBJ2-3; 16 bases align to TRBD2. V shed 8 bases, J shed 6 bases, and the junction held 20 bases outside the gene matches. Germline lookup yields CDR1 MNHNS and CDR2 SASEGT. The CDR3 length is 20 residues. The CDR3 loop is CASSWLGGLAGGSVRDTQYL. The CDR3 nucleotides are TGTGCCAGCTCCTGGCTGGGGGGACTAGCGGGAGGGTCGGTTCGCGATACGCAGTATCTT.

This clonotype was observed a handful of times. The rearrangement joins TRBV30 to TRBJ2-1; the D call may be TRBD1 or TRBD2 (6 bases each). Germline CDR1 reads GTSNPN; CDR2 reads SVGIG (reference sequence). The CDR3 runs to 13 residues. V lost 3 bases and J 7 bases, leaving 13 bases between the germline ends. CDR3 DNA sequence: TGTGCCTGGAGATGGGGGGCTAGGAATGAGCAGTTCTTC. Its protein is CAWRWGARNEQFF.

As for this clonotype: This could be a read error, since a much larger clone is one nucleotide away. This sequence joins TRBV29-1 and TRBJ2-1; TRBD1 agrees at 9 bases. The CDR3 has 16 residues. V was pared by 6 bases and J by 2 bases, with 11 bases of the junction left unmatched. Germline V CDR1 and CDR2: SQVTM, ANQGSEA. DNA of the CDR3: TGCAGCGTGGGGACAGGGACCAGCGGGACCTACAATGAGCAGTTCTTC. It encodes CSVGTGTSGTYNEQFF.

For the CDR3, the DNA is TGTGCCACCTGCTTAAAAGTGCTTGTACGGGCAGAACCTAATGAAAAACTGTTTTTT. Amino acids: CATCLKVLVRAEPNEKLFF. V usage is TRBV11-2 and J usage is TRBJ1-4; D is ambiguous. CDR1 is SGHAT, CDR2 FQNNGV, per germline. Deletions cut 10 bases from V and 3 bases from J, with 30 bases between. This CDR3 has 19 amino acids.

A word on this clonotype: The CDR3 end shows no conserved phenylalanine or tryptophan, and so a read error is likely. This chain connects TRBV7-9 to TRBJ2-3; D is unresolved. Trimming took 4 bases from V and 6 from J, leaving 8 bases between them. This CDR3 comprises 12 residues. In germline, CDR1 is SEHNR, CDR2 FQNEAQ (reference sequence). CDR3 residues: CASSSRWDTQYS. The CDR3, as DNA: TGTGCCAGCAGCTCCCGGTGGGATACGCAGTATTCT.

The sample holds many counts of this clonotype. CDR3 amino acids: CASERDVFGDTQYF. CDR3 nucleotides: TGTGCTAGTGAGAGGGACGTATTCGGAGATACGCAGTATTTT. The V call is TRBV12-5, the J call TRBJ2-3, with D possibly called TRBD1 or TRBD2 (5 bases each). This CDR3 has 14 residues. The V gene lost 7 bases and the J gene lost 5 bases, with 16 bases spanning the gap. The V gene's germline CDR1 is LGHNT and CDR2 FRNRAP.

Concerning this clonotype: With a much larger clone just one base away, this may be a read error. This chain uses TRBV6-2 or TRBV6-3 with TRBJ2-7; perhaps TRBD2 as D (5 bases). The germline V gene has CDR1 MNHEY and CDR2 SVGEGT. This CDR3 region has 15 residues. V lost 6 bases, J lost 7 bases, and 22 bases lay in between. The CDR3 region is CASRYILLGLWEQYF. CDR3 DNA sequence: TGTGCCAGCAGATACATCCTACTAGGGTTGTGGGAGCAGTACTTC.

Details on this clonotype: This may come from a read error, since a much larger clone is one base off. Because it lacks the conserved phenylalanine or tryptophan at the end, this CDR3 is likely a read error. The rearrangement links TRBV12-3 or TRBV12-4 to TRBJ2-3; D remains ambiguous. The CDR3 is 12 residues long. V was pared by 6 bases and J by 0 bases, with 4 bases between. CDR3 in amino acids: CASRLSTDTQYY. The CDR3 DNA follows: TGTGCCAGCAGACTTAGCACAGATACGCAGTATTAT.

As for this clonotype: Being one base from a much bigger clone, this may be a read error. The chain combines TRBV6-1 with TRBJ2-1, with 8 bases identical to TRBD2. Looked up from germline, CDR1 is MNHNS and CDR2 is SASEGT. V shed 3 bases and J 4 bases; nucleotides not matched to a gene: 8. The CDR3 is 16 amino acids. The CDR3 sequence is CASSDPLAARYNEQFF. For the CDR3, the DNA is TGTGCCAGCAGTGACCCACTAGCGGCCCGATACAATGAGCAGTTCTTC.

This clonotype was counted only a few times. At one end the junction does not follow the germline gene, possibly because of a read error. The genes are TRBV5-4 and TRBJ1-1; D gene unclear. Germline CDR1 is SGHNT and CDR2 is YYREEE (reference sequence). The CDR3 is 14 amino acids. The CDR3 sequence is CASSLSGSTPEAFF. The CDR3 nucleotides read TGTGCCAGCAGCTTGTCGGGTTCAACACCTGAGGCTTTCTTT.

Turning to this clonotype: A much larger clone is a single base away; this may be a read error. V usage is TRBV6-5 and J usage is TRBJ2-3; D not resolved. The germline V and J ends were trimmed by 4 bases and 8 bases, with 16 bases remaining between them. The CDR3 is made up of 14 amino acids. CDR1 MNHEY and CDR2 SVGAGI come from the germline V gene. CDR3 in amino acids: CASSSGRAYGTQYF. The CDR3 DNA reads TGTGCCAGCAGTTCCGGACGAGCCTACGGTACGCAGTATTTT.

With regard to this clonotype: One junction end does not reproduce the germline sequence, and a read error may be involved. The CDR3 loop is CGSSYRDRGEAFF. CDR3 bases: TGTGGCAGCAGTTACAGGGACAGGGGCGAAGCGTTCTTT. J is TRBJ1-1 and V is TRBV11-1; TRBD1 aligns across 10 bases. CDR3 length equals 13 residues. Per the germline V gene, CDR1 is SGHAT and CDR2 is FQDESV (reference sequence).

Comment on this clonotype: One junction end does not reproduce the germline sequence, and a read error may be involved. The chain uses TRBV4-3 and TRBJ2-1; possibly TRBD2 for D (6 bases). CDR3 length: 16 residues. Germline V gene lookup returns CDR1 LGHNA and CDR2 YSLEER. In DNA, the CDR3 is TGCGCCAGCAGCCAAGATTCGACTAGGACCTACAATGAGCACTCCTTC. It translates to CASSQDSTRTYNEHSF.

In the case of this clonotype: A much larger clone sits a single nucleotide away, making a read error possible. A read error is likely, as this CDR3 ends without the conserved phenylalanine or tryptophan. This chain links TRBV6-6 with TRBJ2-5; D call uncertain. In germline, CDR1 is MNHNY, CDR2 SVGAGI (reference sequence). The CDR3 loop spans 15 amino acids. Trimming shortened V by 0 bases and J by 1 base, and 9 bases separated the two germline ends. CDR3 loop: CASSYSGHTQETQYY. Here the CDR3 DNA reads TGTGCCAGCAGTTACTCGGGTCACACCCAAGAGACCCAGTACTAC.

J is TRBJ2-3 and V is TRBV2; D remains unclear. Trimming removed 4 bases at V and 3 bases at J, with 8 bases between. The CDR3 loop spans 13 amino acids. Germline V gene sequence: CDR1 SNHLY, CDR2 FYNNEI. The CDR3 protein is CASSGLGTDTQYF. The CDR3 bases are TGTGCCAGCAGTGGGCTAGGGACAGATACGCAGTATTTT.

As concerns this clonotype: It may be a read error: a sequence one base away is much more abundant. The conserved closing phenylalanine or tryptophan is absent in this CDR3, likely reflecting a read error. V gene TRBV12-3 or TRBV12-4 combines with J gene TRBJ2-2; tentatively, D is TRBD2 (6 bases). V lost 0 bases and J 6 bases, leaving 8 bases between the germline ends. CDR3 size: 14 residues. The CDR3 spells CASSLAGGAGELFL. The DNA of the CDR3 is TGTGCCAGCAGTTTAGCGGGGGGAGCCGGGGAGCTGTTTTTA.